The sequence of this T cell receptor beta chain was determined in a study of shared clonotypes between healthy human individuals. Germline-derived CDR1 and CDR2 are LNHNV and YYDKDF (reference sequence). The CDR3 runs 15 residues. CD45RO-negative, CCR7-positively selected cells formed the naive CD8 fraction, excluding terminally differentiated effector memory CD45RA+ cells. Donors had no recently reported acute infections or vaccinations and were HIV-negative. The table came from immunoSEQ multiplex PCR; TCRdb's copy has only in-frame clones and leaves some out. The sample carries approximately 600,000 clones, about 95% recorded once.

Input material: naive CD8+ T cells sorted from blood. The J gene is TRBJ2-5, the V gene TRBV15; D may be TRBD1 (5 bases). The J call may not be correct, given that the DNA end is closer to TRBJ2-7. This receptor was taken from a woman under 40 in good health. The DNA for the CDR3 is TGTGCCACCAGCAGAGATCCCGACAGTACCTACGAGCAGTACTTC. Translating gives CATSRDPDSTYEQYF.